The present T cell receptor (beta chain) was sequenced within a study of vaccination effects on CD4 cells after COVID-19. Isolating CD4+ T cells followed 9 to 11 days of culture. All participants had two doses of either the BNT162b2 or mRNA-1273 vaccine. This clone was counted a few times. Its matching antigen is unknown. Produced via immunoSEQ multiplex PCR; TCRdb's table is partial and in-frame only. This sample has some 10,000 clones, with roughly 80% found just once. The sequence derives from a human donor who received a COVID-19 vaccine. The source material was CD4+ T cells from PBMCs cultured without peptide, sampled after COVID-19 vaccination.

CDR3 sequence: CASSYPQGNQPQHF. The CDR3 DNA reads as TGTGCCAGCAGTTATCCCCAGGGCAATCAGCCCCAGCATTTT. The chain carries TRBV6-6 and TRBJ1-5; no firm D call. Per the germline V gene, CDR1 is MNHNY and CDR2 is SVGAGI (reference sequence). V was cut by 3 bases and J by 2 bases, with 8 bases left in between. CDR3 length equals 14 residues.